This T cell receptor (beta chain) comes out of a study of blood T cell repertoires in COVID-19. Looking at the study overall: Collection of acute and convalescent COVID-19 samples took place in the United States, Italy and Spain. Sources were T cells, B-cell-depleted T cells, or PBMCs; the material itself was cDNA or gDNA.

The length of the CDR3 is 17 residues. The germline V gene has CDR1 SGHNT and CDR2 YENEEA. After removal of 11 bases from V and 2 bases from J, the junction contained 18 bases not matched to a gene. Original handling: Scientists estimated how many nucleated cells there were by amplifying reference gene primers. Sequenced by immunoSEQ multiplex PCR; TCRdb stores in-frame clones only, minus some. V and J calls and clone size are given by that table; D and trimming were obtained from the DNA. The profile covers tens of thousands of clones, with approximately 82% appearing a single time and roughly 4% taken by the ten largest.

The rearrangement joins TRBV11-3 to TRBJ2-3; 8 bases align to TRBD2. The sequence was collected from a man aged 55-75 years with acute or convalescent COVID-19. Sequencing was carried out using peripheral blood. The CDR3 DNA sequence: TGTGCCGAAGACCCCCTCGCGGGGGGCACACACACAGATACGCAGTATTTT. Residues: CAEDPLAGGTHTDTQYF.